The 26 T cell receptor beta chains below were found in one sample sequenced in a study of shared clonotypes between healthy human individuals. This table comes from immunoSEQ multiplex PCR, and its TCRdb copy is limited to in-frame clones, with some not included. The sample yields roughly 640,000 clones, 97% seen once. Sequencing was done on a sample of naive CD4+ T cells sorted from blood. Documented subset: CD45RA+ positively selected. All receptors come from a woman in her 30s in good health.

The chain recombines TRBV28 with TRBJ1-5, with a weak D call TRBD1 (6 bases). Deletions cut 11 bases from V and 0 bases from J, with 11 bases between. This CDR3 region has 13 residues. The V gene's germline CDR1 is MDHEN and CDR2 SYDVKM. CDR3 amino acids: CAGRQASNQPQHF. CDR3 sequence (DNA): TGTGCCGGAAGACAGGCTAGCAATCAGCCCCAGCATTTT.

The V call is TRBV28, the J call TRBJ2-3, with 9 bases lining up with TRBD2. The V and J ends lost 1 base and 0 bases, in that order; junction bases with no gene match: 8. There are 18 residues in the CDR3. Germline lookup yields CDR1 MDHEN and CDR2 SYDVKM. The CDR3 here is CASSLLAGVWKSTDTQYF. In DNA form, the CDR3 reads TGTGCCAGCAGTTTATTAGCGGGAGTATGGAAGAGCACAGATACGCAGTATTTT.

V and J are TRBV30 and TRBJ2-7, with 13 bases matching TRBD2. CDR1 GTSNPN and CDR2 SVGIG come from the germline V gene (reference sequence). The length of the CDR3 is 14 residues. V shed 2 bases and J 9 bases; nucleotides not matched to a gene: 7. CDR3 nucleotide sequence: TGTGCCTGGAGTCCCGGGACTAGCGGGACGATGCAGTACTTC. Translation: CAWSPGTSGTMQYF.

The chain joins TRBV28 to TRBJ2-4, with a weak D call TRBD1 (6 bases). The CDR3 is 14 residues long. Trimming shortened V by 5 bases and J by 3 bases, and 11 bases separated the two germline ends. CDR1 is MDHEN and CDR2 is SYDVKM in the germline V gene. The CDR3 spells CASSLGQYKNIQYF. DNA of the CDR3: TGTGCCAGCAGTCTCGGACAGTACAAAAACATTCAGTACTTC.

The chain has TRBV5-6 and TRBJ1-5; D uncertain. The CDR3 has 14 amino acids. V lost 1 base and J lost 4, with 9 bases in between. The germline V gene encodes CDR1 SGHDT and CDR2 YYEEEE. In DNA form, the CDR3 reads TGTGCCAGCAGCTTGTTTCCAGTAAATCAGCCCCAGCATTTT. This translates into CASSLFPVNQPQHF.

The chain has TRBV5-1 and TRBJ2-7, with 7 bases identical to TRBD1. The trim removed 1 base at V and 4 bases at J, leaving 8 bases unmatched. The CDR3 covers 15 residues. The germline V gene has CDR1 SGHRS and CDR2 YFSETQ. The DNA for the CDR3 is TGCGCCAGCAGCTTGTTGGACAGGCCTTCGTACGAGCAGTACTTC. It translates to CASSLLDRPSYEQYF.

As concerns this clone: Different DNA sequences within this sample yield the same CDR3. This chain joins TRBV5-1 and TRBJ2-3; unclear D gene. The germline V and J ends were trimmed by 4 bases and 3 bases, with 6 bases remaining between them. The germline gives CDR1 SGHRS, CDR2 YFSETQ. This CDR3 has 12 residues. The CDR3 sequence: CASSLTTDTQYF. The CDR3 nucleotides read TGCGCCAGCAGCCTGACGACAGATACGCAGTATTTT.

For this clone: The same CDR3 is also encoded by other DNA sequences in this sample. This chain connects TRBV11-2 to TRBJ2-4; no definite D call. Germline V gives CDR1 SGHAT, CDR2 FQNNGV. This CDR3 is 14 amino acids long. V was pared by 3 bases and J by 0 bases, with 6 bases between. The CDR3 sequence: CASSFGLAKNIQYF. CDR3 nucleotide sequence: TGTGCCAGCAGCTTTGGTCTAGCCAAAAACATTCAGTACTTC.

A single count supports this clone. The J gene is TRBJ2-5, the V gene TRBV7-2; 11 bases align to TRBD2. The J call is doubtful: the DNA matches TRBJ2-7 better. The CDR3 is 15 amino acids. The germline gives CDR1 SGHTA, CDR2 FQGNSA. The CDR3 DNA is TGTGCCAGCAGCCCGCAACTAGCGGGAGAGAACGAGCAGTACTTC. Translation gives CASSPQLAGENEQYF.

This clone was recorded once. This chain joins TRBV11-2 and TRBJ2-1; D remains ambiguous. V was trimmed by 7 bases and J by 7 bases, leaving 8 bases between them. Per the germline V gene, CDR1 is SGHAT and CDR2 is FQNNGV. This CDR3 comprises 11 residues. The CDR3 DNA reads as TGTGCCAGCATGATGCGGAATGAGCAGTTCTTC. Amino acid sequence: CASMMRNEQFF.

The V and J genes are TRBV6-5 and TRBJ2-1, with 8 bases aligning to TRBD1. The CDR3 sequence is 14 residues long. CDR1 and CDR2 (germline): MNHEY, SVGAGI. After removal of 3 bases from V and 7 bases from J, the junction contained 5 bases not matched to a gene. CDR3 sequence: CASSYRDRGNEQFF. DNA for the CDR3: TGTGCCAGCAGTTATCGTGACAGGGGAAATGAGCAGTTCTTC.

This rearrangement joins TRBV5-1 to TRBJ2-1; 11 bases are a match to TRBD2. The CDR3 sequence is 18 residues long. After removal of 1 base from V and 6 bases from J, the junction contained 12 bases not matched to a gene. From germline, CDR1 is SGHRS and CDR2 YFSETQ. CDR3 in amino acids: CASSLSGLAGGPGNEQFF. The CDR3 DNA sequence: TGCGCCAGCAGCTTGTCAGGATTAGCGGGAGGGCCAGGCAATGAGCAGTTCTTC.

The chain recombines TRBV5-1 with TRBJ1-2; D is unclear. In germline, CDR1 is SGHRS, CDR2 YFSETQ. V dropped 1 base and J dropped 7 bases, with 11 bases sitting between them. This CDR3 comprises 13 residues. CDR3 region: CASSLRAVSGYTF. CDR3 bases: TGCGCCAGCAGCTTGAGGGCAGTTTCTGGCTACACCTTC.

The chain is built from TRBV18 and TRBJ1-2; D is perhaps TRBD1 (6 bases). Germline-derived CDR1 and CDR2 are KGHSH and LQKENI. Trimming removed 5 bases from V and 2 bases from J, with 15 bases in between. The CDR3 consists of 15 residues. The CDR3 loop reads CASSLQGVLNYGYTF. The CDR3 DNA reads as TGTGCCAGCTCATTACAGGGCGTGCTAAACTATGGCTACACCTTC. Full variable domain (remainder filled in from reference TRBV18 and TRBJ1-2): NAGVMQNPRHLVRRRGQEARLRCSPMKGHSHVYWYRQLPEEGLKFMVYLQKENIIDESGMPKERFSAEFPKEGPSILRIQQVVRGDSAAYFCASSLQGVLNYGYTFGSGTRLTVV.

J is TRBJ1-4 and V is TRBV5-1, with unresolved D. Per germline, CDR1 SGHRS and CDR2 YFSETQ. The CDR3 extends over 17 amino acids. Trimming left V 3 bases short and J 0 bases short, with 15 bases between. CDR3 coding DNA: TGCGCCAGCAGCTCGATTGCGCTAGGAGCAACTAATGAAAAACTGTTTTTT. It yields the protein CASSSIALGATNEKLFF.

As DNA, the CDR3 is TGTGCCAGCAGCGTATCACTAGCGGGGAGCACAGATACGCAGTATTTT. Translated, it gives CASSVSLAGSTDTQYF. The chain carries TRBV9 and TRBJ2-3; TRBD2 matches at 10 bases. The CDR3 loop spans 16 amino acids. V shed 1 base, J shed 0 bases, and the junction held 2 bases outside the gene matches. The germline V gene has CDR1 SGDLS and CDR2 YYNGEE.

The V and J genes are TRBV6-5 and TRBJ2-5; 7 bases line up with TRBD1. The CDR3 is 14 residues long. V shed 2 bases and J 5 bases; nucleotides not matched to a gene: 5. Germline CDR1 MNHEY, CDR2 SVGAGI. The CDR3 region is CASSYARQGETQYF. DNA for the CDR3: TGTGCCAGCAGTTACGCCCGACAGGGCGAGACCCAGTACTTC.

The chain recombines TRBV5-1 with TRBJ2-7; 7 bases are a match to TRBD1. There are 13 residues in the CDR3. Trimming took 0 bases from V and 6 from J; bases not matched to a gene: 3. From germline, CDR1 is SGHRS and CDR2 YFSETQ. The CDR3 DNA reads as TGCGCCAGCAGCTTGGTAGGGGGCTCCGAGCAGTACTTC. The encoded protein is CASSLVGGSEQYF.

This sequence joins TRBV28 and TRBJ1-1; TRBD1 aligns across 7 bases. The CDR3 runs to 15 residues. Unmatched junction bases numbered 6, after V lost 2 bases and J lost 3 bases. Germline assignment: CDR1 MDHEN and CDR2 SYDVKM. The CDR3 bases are TGTGCCAGCAGTTTAAACAGGGGTTTGGACACTGAAGCTTTCTTT. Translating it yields CASSLNRGLDTEAFF.

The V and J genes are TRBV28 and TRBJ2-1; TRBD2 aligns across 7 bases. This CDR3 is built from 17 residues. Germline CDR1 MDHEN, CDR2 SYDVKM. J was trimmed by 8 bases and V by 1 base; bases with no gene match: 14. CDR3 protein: CASSLFGGGPGYHEQFF. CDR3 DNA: TGTGCCAGCAGTTTATTCGGGGGAGGGCCCGGTTACCATGAGCAGTTCTTC.

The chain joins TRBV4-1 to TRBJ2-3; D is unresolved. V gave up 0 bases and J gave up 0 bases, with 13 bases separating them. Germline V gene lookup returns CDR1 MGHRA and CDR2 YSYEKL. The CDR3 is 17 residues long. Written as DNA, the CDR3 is TGCGCCAGCAGCCAAGATGGACGGACCCCTAGCACAGATACGCAGTATTTT. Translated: CASSQDGRTPSTDTQYF.

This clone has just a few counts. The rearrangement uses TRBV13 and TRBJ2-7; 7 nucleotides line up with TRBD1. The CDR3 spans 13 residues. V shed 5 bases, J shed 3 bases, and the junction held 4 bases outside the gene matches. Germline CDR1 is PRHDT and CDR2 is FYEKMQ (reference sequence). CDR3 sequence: CASSDTGDYEQYF. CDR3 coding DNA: TGTGCCAGCAGCGATACAGGGGACTACGAGCAGTACTTC.

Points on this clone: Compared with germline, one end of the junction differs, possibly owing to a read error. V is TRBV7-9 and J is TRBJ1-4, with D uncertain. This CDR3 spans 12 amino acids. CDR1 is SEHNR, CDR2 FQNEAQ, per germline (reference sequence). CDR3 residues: CASRLGNEKLFF. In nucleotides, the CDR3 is TGTGCCAGCAGGTTAGGGAATGAAAAACTGTTTTTT.

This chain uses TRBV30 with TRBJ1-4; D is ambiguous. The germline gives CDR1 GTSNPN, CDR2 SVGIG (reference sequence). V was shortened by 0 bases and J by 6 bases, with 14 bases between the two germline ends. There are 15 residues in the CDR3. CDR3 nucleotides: TGTGCCTGGAGTGTGAGAAGCCCGCGCCATGAAAAACTGTTTTTT. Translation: CAWSVRSPRHEKLFF.

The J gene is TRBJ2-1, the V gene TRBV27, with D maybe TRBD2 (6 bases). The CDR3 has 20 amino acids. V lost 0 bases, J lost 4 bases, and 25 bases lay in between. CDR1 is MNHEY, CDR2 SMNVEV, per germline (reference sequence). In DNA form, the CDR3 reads TGTGCCAGCAGTTTATCTCCCCTGTATCGAGCGGGTAGTACGTACAATGAGCAGTTCTTC. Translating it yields CASSLSPLYRAGSTYNEQFF.

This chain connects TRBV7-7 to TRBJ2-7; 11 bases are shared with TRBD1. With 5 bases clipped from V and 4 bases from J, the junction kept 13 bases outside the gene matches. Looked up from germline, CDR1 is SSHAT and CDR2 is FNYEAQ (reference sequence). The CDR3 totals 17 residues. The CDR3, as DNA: TGTGCCAGCAGCCTACAACCCCCGGGACAGGGGGGGTACGAGCAGTACTTC. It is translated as CASSLQPPGQGGYEQYF.